The present T cell receptor beta chain was sequenced within a study of shared clonotypes between healthy human individuals. From germline, CDR1 is KGHSH and CDR2 LQKENI. The CDR3 contains 13 residues. V gave up 2 bases and J gave up 2 bases, with 6 bases separating them. Adults of Caucasian background living in Nashville, Tennessee made up all donors. TCRdb's copy holds only in-frame clones and misses some; the assay was immunoSEQ multiplex PCR. The top ten clones hold about 12% of a sample with about 490,000 clones, approximately 82% of them seen once. This receptor was taken from a woman aged 40 to 50 in good health. Some clones in this sample may be carry-over from other donors' samples. The specimen sequenced was PBMCs. The chain carries TRBV18 and TRBJ1-1, with D uncertain. CDR3 DNA sequence: TGTGCCAGCTCACCAATAGATAACACTGAAGCTTTCTTT. Its protein product is CASSPIDNTEAFF.